Listed below are T cell receptor beta chains from one sample, sequenced in a study of cytomegalovirus exposure and HLA in healthy donors. Clones were read by immunoSEQ multiplex PCR, and TCRdb kept only the in-frame ones, dropping some. The sample lists under 150,000 clones, 82% seen once, with about 8.1% in the top ten. The sample taken for sequencing was PBMCs. These receptors originate from a woman between 50 and 59 years old in good health and CMV-seropositive. CDR3s include the opening cysteine and the closing phenylalanine or tryptophan. D genes are given only for firm matches. Clone sizes are given selectively: once, few, many, or a class where the clone is expanded.

clone size | D gene | J gene | V gene | CDR3 protein | CDR3 DNA
- | TRBD2 | TRBJ2-7 | TRBV19 | CASSRGGAYEQYF | TGTGCCTCCTCCCGGGGGGGCGCCTACGAGCAGTACTTC
- | - | TRBJ2-1 | TRBV9 | CASSPVGSSYNEQFF | TGTGCCAGCAGCCCGGTTGGGAGCTCCTACAATGAGCAGTTCTTC
- | - | TRBJ1-5 | TRBV10-2 | CASSDLRGNQPQHF | TGCGCCAGCAGTGACTTGCGGGGGAATCAGCCCCAGCATTTT
- | - | TRBJ1-1 | TRBV7-6 | CASSLGAGENTEAFF | TGTGCCAGCAGCTTAGGGGCAGGGGAGAACACTGAAGCTTTCTTT
- | - | TRBJ2-2 | TRBV5-1 | CASSTQDTGELFF | TGCGCCAGCTCCACACAGGACACCGGGGAGCTGTTTTTT
once | - | TRBJ1-2 | TRBV7-2 | CASSLRQVGYGYTF | TGTGCCAGCAGCTTACGACAGGTTGGGTATGGCTACACCTTC
few | TRBD2 | TRBJ2-7 | TRBV29-1 | CSVVDMGGTGYEQYF | TGCAGCGTTGTGGACATGGGGGGGACGGGATACGAGCAGTACTTC
- | - | TRBJ1-6 | TRBV18 | CASSPRAPGGSYNSPLHF | TGTGCCAGCTCACCCCGGGCCCCCGGGGGGTCCTATAATTCACCCCTCCACTTT
- | TRBD2 | TRBJ2-7 | TRBV29-1 | CSVGPSGGPYEQYF | TGCAGCGTTGGCCCTAGCGGGGGACCCTACGAGCAGTACTTC
- | TRBD1 | TRBJ1-2 | TRBV6-5 | CASSPGQFGGYTF | TGTGCCAGCAGCCCGGGACAGTTCGGAGGCTACACCTTC
- | TRBD2 | TRBJ2-1 | TRBV13 | CASSVGGAGNEQFF | TGTGCCAGCAGCGTCGGGGGGGCTGGGAATGAGCAGTTCTTC
- | - | TRBJ1-4 | TRBV7-8 | CASSFAYYRTNEKLFF | TGTGCCAGCAGCTTCGCCTACTATCGGACTAATGAAAAACTGTTTTTT
- | TRBD1 | TRBJ2-7 | TRBV2 | CASFGQGEGSYEQYF | TGTGCCAGTTTTGGACAGGGCGAGGGCTCCTACGAGCAGTACTTC
- | - | TRBJ2-2 | TRBV5-8 | CASSQALTLQGTGELFF | TGTGCCAGCAGCCAGGCCTTGACCCTGCAGGGCACCGGGGAGCTGTTTTTT
few | TRBD1 | TRBJ1-4 | TRBV19 | CASSILPGQGGRVREKLFF | TGTGCCAGTAGTATCCTTCCAGGACAGGGAGGAAGGGTTCGAGAAAAACTGTTTTTT
few | - | TRBJ2-1 | TRBV13 | CASSLVTANSYNEQFF | TGTGCCAGCAGCTTAGTTACAGCAAACTCCTACAATGAGCAGTTCTTC
- | - | TRBJ2-3 | TRBV2 | CASSEGQTTSTDTQYF | TGTGCCAGCAGTGAGGGCCAGACTACTAGCACAGATACGCAGTATTTT
- | TRBD1 | TRBJ1-1 | TRBV5-1 | CASSLEGAGTEAFF | TGCGCCAGCAGCTTGGAGGGGGCGGGCACTGAAGCTTTCTTT
- | - | TRBJ1-1 | TRBV2 | CASSGTIVGTEAFF | TGTGCCAGCAGTGGGACAATCGTAGGCACTGAAGCTTTCTTT
- | - | TRBJ1-1 | TRBV6-1 | CASRYTANTEAFF | TGTGCCAGCAGGTATACAGCGAACACTGAAGCTTTCTTT
- | TRBD2 | TRBJ2-1 | TRBV11-2 | CASSFASGNNEQFF | TGTGCCAGCAGCTTCGCTAGCGGTAACAATGAGCAGTTCTTC
- | TRBD1 | TRBJ2-1 | TRBV5-1 | CASSPYGTGSYNEQFF | TGCGCCAGCAGCCCCTACGGGACAGGATCCTACAATGAGCAGTTCTTC
- | TRBD1 | TRBJ2-7 | TRBV9 | CASSATGSGGEQYF | TGTGCCAGCAGCGCCACAGGGTCAGGGGGCGAGCAGTACTTC
- | TRBD1 | TRBJ1-2 | TRBV5-1 | CASSWGDRDNYGYTF | TGCGCCAGCAGCTGGGGGGACAGGGATAACTATGGCTACACCTTC
- | - | TRBJ1-5 | TRBV6-1 | CASSESTRPQHF | TGTGCCAGCAGTGAATCCACTCGGCCCCAGCATTTT
few | - | TRBJ1-2 | TRBV29-1 | CSVGQMDYGYTF | TGCAGCGTTGGACAGATGGACTATGGCTACACCTTC
- | TRBD1 | TRBJ1-1 | TRBV5-1 | CASRRDSGNTEAFF | TGCGCCAGTAGAAGGGACAGTGGGAACACTGAAGCTTTCTTT
- | - | TRBJ2-1 | TRBV6-5 | CASSRQMSLREQFF | TGTGCCAGCAGTAGACAGATGAGCCTCAGGGAGCAGTTCTTC
- | TRBD1 | TRBJ1-1 | TRBV7-9 | CASSSGQGARGLEAFF | TGTGCCAGCAGCTCGGGACAGGGGGCGAGGGGGCTTGAAGCTTTCTTT
- | TRBD2 | TRBJ2-7 | TRBV7-2 | CASSPGTSGYEQYF | TGTGCCAGCAGCCCCGGGACTAGCGGCTACGAGCAGTACTTC
- | - | TRBJ1-2 | TRBV5-4 | CASSFEGQSGYTF | TGTGCCAGCAGCTTTGAGGGTCAGTCTGGCTACACCTTC
- | - | TRBJ1-1 | TRBV9 | CASSVTGGNTEAFF | TGTGCCAGCAGCGTAACAGGTGGGAACACTGAAGCTTTCTTT
once | TRBD2 | TRBJ2-7 | TRBV5-1 | CASSLLGEGSYEQYF | TGCGCCAGCAGCTTGCTGGGGGAGGGCTCCTACGAGCAGTACTTC
- | - | TRBJ2-1 | TRBV11-3 | CASSLLAGLEQFF | TGTGCCAGCAGCTTACTTGCGGGACTTGAGCAGTTCTTC
once | - | TRBJ1-2 | TRBV27 | CASSPLAGIFNYGYTF | TGTGCCAGCAGTCCCCTGGCAGGGATCTTTAACTATGGCTACACCTTC
- | TRBD1 | TRBJ1-2 | TRBV14 | CASSHPPGQIYGYTF | TGTGCCAGCAGCCACCCCCCGGGACAGATATATGGCTACACCTTC
- | TRBD1 | TRBJ2-7 | TRBV11-2 | CASSFGQGAGSYEQYF | TGTGCCAGCAGCTTTGGGCAGGGGGCGGGATCCTACGAGCAGTACTTC
once | TRBD1 | TRBJ2-3 | TRBV11-2 | CASTTEVGQGVARAQYF | TGTGCCAGCACCACGGAGGTGGGACAGGGGGTTGCTCGGGCGCAGTATTTT
- | TRBD2 | TRBJ2-1 | TRBV6-6 | CASSYGGGSYNEQFF | TGTGCCAGCAGTTACGGCGGGGGTTCCTACAATGAGCAGTTCTTC
- | - | TRBJ2-1 | TRBV30 | CAWSVLKGVGRNEQFF | TGTGCCTGGAGTGTACTTAAAGGTGTAGGGAGGAATGAGCAGTTCTTC
- | - | TRBJ2-3 | TRBV5-1 | CASSSGGHRTDTQYF | TGCGCCAGCAGCTCCGGGGGGCATCGGACAGATACGCAGTATTTT
- | - | TRBJ1-2 | TRBV2 | CASSERGGGYDGYTF | TGTGCCAGCAGTGAACGGGGAGGGGGATACGATGGCTACACCTTC
once | - | TRBJ2-3 | TRBV5-1 | CASSSRRVWPDTQYF | TGCGCCAGCAGCTCCCGGAGGGTCTGGCCAGATACGCAGTATTTT
once | - | TRBJ1-1 | TRBV15 | CATSRDRWANTEAFF | TGTGCCACCAGCAGAGACCGGTGGGCGAACACTGAAGCTTTCTTT
- | - | TRBJ1-1 | TRBV5-1 | CASSGGPGGDEMNTEAFF | TGCGCCAGCAGCGGAGGGCCGGGGGGGGACGAGATGAACACTGAAGCTTTCTTT
few | TRBD1 | TRBJ2-5 | TRBV2 | CASSSTTGVFGTQYF | TGTGCCAGCAGTAGTACAACAGGGGTATTTGGGACCCAGTACTTC
- | TRBD1 | TRBJ2-5 | TRBV5-8 | CASSLGGQGGQETQYF | TGTGCCAGCAGCTTGGGGGGACAGGGGGGACAAGAGACCCAGTACTTC
- | - | TRBJ1-6 | TRBV4-1 | CASSQSGSNRLFNSPLHF | TGCGCCAGCAGCCAAAGTGGCTCGAACAGATTATTTAATTCACCCCTCCACTTT
- | - | TRBJ2-1 | TRBV4-2 | CASSQESRQPPRDEQFF | TGTGCCAGCAGCCAAGAAAGCAGACAGCCCCCTAGGGATGAGCAGTTCTTC
- | TRBD1 | TRBJ1-4 | TRBV2 | CASSEIWGQITNEKLFF | TGTGCCAGCAGTGAAATATGGGGACAGATAACTAATGAAAAACTGTTTTTT
- | - | TRBJ1-2 | TRBV15 | CATSRARDSYGYTF | TGTGCCACCAGCAGAGCGCGGGATTCCTATGGCTACACCTTC
- | TRBD2 | TRBJ2-7 | TRBV9 | CASSPRGRLYEQYF | TGTGCCAGCAGCCCTCGCGGGAGGTTATACGAGCAGTACTTC
- | - | TRBJ2-3 | TRBV10-3 | CAISEGTLSTDTQYF | TGTGCCATCAGTGAGGGGACACTAAGCACAGATACGCAGTATTTT